These T cell receptor beta chains were read from a single sample in a study of cytomegalovirus exposure and HLA in healthy donors. The method was immunoSEQ multiplex PCR; TCRdb's version includes in-frame clones alone and lacks a portion of them. Here the sample table reports 120,000 or so clones. The sequenced sample was PBMCs. The receptors stem from a man younger than 30 in good health and CMV-seronegative. The CDR3 runs from the conserved cysteine through the conserved F or W. A D gene is named only where the DNA matches it firmly.

V	D	J	DNA	CDR3
TRBV5-6	TRBD1	TRBJ1-5	TGTGCCAGCAGCTTGACAGGGGTCGGGCAGCCCCAGCATTTT	CASSLTGVGQPQHF
TRBV7-8	TRBD1	TRBJ2-5	TGTGCCAGCAGTCGGACAGGGGGCCTAGAGACCCAGTACTTC	CASSRTGGLETQYF
TRBV9	.	TRBJ1-5	TGTGCCAGCAGCGTAGAGTCAGGTGTAAATCAGCCCCAGCATTTT	CASSVESGVNQPQHF
TRBV11-2	.	TRBJ1-1	TGTGCCAGCAGCCCGGGAAACACTGAAGCTTTCTTT	CASSPGNTEAFF
TRBV6-6	.	TRBJ1-3	TGTGCCAGCAGTTACTCGGCGGGGGTTTCTGGAAACACCATATATTTT	CASSYSAGVSGNTIYF
TRBV6-4	TRBD1	TRBJ1-5	TGTGCCAGGCCTAGAGGGACAGTGTCATGCAATCAGCCCCAGCATTTT	CARPRGTVSCNQPQHF
TRBV5-1	.	TRBJ2-1	TGCGCCAGCAGCTGGAGGGCGGGGGCTAATGAGCAGTTCTTC	CASSWRAGANEQFF
TRBV6-5	.	TRBJ1-1	TGTGCCAGCAGTAGCTACAGGGCAACTGAAGCTTTCTTT	CASSSYRATEAFF
TRBV10-3	TRBD1	TRBJ1-1	TGTGCCATCAGTGTAGGGAGTGGGACAGATGAAGCTTTCTTT	CAISVGSGTDEAFF
TRBV27	.	TRBJ2-1	TGTGCCAGCAGTTTAAAGGGGGTTCGTGAGCAGTTCTTC	CASSLKGVREQFF
TRBV7-9	TRBD1	TRBJ1-1	TGTGCCAGCAGTCTCAAGGGGGCGGGTGAAGCTTTCTTT	CASSLKGAGEAFF
TRBV11-2	TRBD1	TRBJ1-1	TGTGCCAGCAGCTTTCTCTTCCGGGACAGCAGCACTGAAGCTTTCTTT	CASSFLFRDSSTEAFF
TRBV5-1	TRBD2	TRBJ2-1	TGCGCCAGCAGCCCCGTGGCCGGGGGGGGGTACAATGAGCAGTTCTTC	CASSPVAGGGYNEQFF
TRBV11-2	.	TRBJ2-3	TGTGCCAGCAGCTTTGACTTTTTAGATACGCAGTATTTT	CASSFDFLDTQYF
TRBV19	.	TRBJ2-3	TGTGCCAGTAGAAACCAATTAGTCCAGGGCCCCACAGATACGCAGTATTTT	CASRNQLVQGPTDTQYF
TRBV5-4	TRBD1	TRBJ1-5	TGTGCCAGCAGCAGGACAGGGAACGGCCAGCCCCAGCATTTT	CASSRTGNGQPQHF
TRBV2	TRBD1	TRBJ1-1	TGTGCCAGCAGAAATGGGTCAGGGGGCGGGACTGAAGCTTTCTTT	CASRNGSGGGTEAFF
TRBV19	.	TRBJ1-5	TGTGCCAGTAGTATAACCCCGAATTTAGCTCAGCCCCAGCATTTT	CASSITPNLAQPQHF
TRBV9	.	TRBJ1-1	TGTGCCAGCAGCGTAGGGGCCGGGGACACTGAAGCTTTCTTT	CASSVGAGDTEAFF
TRBV18	.	TRBJ2-7	TGTGCCAGCTCCCTCAGGAAGGGGACTTCCTACGAGCAGTACTTC	CASSLRKGTSYEQYF
TRBV15	TRBD1	TRBJ1-4	TGTGCCACCAGCAGAGATTTCAGGGGGCTTGAAAAACTGTTTTTT	CATSRDFRGLEKLFF
TRBV9	.	TRBJ1-6	TGTGCCAGCAGCGTAGATGGGGGGAGCTCCTATAATTCACCCCTCCACTTT	CASSVDGGSSYNSPLHF
TRBV27	.	TRBJ2-7	TGTGCCAGCAGTTTAAAGGGGTTATCCTACGAGCAGTACTTC	CASSLKGLSYEQYF
TRBV4-1	TRBD2	TRBJ2-2	TGCGCCAGCAGCCAAGAGGGGACTAGCGGGAGCAGGGAGGAGCTGTTTTTT	CASSQEGTSGSREELFF
TRBV19	TRBD1	TRBJ2-7	TGTGCCAGTAGTATCGGGACAGCTAGAAGGACCTACGAGCAGTACTTC	CASSIGTARRTYEQYF
TRBV6-6	TRBD1	TRBJ1-1	TGTGCCAGCAGTTCTGTTGACAGGGGATTGGGCACTGAAGCTTTCTTT	CASSSVDRGLGTEAFF
TRBV7-8	TRBD1	TRBJ2-1	TGTGCCAGCGAGGGGGACAGGGGGGACAATGAGCAGTTCTTC	CASEGDRGDNEQFF
TRBV7-9	TRBD1	TRBJ1-1	TGTGCCAGCAGCCTAGGGGGGACAGGGAATATGAACACTGAAGCTTTCTTT	CASSLGGTGNMNTEAFF
TRBV29-1	.	TRBJ2-5	TGCAGCGTTGACGGGGTGCCCCAAGAGACCCAGTACTTC	CSVDGVPQETQYF
TRBV25-1	.	TRBJ2-7	TGTGCCAGCAGGGACGTCACAGGGTTCTCGTACGAGCAGTACTTC	CASRDVTGFSYEQYF
TRBV9	TRBD2	TRBJ2-3	TGTGCCAGCAGCACCTCGGGACTAGCGGTCACAGATACGCAGTATTTT	CASSTSGLAVTDTQYF
TRBV4-1	.	TRBJ1-2	TGCGCCAGCAGCCAATTACCGGGGACTCCGATCTTC	CASSQLPGTPIF
TRBV28	.	TRBJ1-4	TGTGCCAGCAGTTTACCAGGGTCGGCTAATGAAAAACTGTTTTTT	CASSLPGSANEKLFF
TRBV2	TRBD1	TRBJ1-2	TGTGCCAGCGGTACGTCGGGGACAGGGGGCGCCCAGAACTATGGCTACACCTTC	CASGTSGTGGAQNYGYTF
TRBV5-1	TRBD2	TRBJ2-1	TGCGCCAGCAGCTTGGCCAGGTCTAGCGGGGGGTCTTGGATCTCCTACAATGAGCAGTTCTTC	CASSLARSSGGSWISYNEQFF
TRBV7-8	.	TRBJ2-6	TGTGCCAGCAGCTTAGGTTTCAGGGGAAGTGGTGGGGCCAACGTCCTGACTTTC	CASSLGFRGSGGANVLTF
TRBV19	.	TRBJ1-5	TGTGCCAGTAGTATAAGGGGGGGCGATCAGCCCCAGCATTTT	CASSIRGGDQPQHF
TRBV7-9	.	TRBJ2-3	TGTGCCAGCAGCTTAGTTCGCCAGAGGGCAGATACGCAGTATTTT	CASSLVRQRADTQYF
TRBV9	TRBD1	TRBJ2-1	TGTGCCAGCAGCGTTACGAGGGGGCGCAATGAGCAGTTCTTC	CASSVTRGRNEQFF
TRBV7-8	.	TRBJ1-2	TGTGCCAGCAGCTTGGATCGGGGGAGCATAGGCTACACCTTC	CASSLDRGSIGYTF
TRBV11-3	.	TRBJ2-3	TGTGCCAGCAGCTTTGGAGGTACAGATACGCAGTATTTT	CASSFGGTDTQYF
TRBV9	.	TRBJ2-2	TGTGCCAGCAGCGTATGGGGGGTCGGCGGCGGGGAGCTGTTTTTT	CASSVWGVGGGELFF
TRBV7-3	.	TRBJ2-5	TGTGCCAGCAGCTTAACGGGGGGGACCCAGTACTTC	CASSLTGGTQYF
TRBV28	.	TRBJ2-3	TGTGCCAGCAGCCCCTCTACCCCGGATACGCAGTATTTT	CASSPSTPDTQYF
TRBV10-3	.	TRBJ1-2	TGTGCCATCTACGGGAGGGCTAACTATGGCTACACCTTC	CAIYGRANYGYTF
TRBV7-6	.	TRBJ2-7	TGTGCCAGCAGCCCAGCAGGCAGCTCCTACGAGCAGTACTTC	CASSPAGSSYEQYF